This TCR beta chain is from a study of long-term antiretroviral therapy in people with HIV. Findings of the study overall: No data were available on ART adherence, viral resistance or therapy changes.

The CDR3 extends over 19 amino acids. V was pared by 0 bases and J by 2 bases, with 23 bases between. In germline, CDR1 is SGHNT, CDR2 YYREEE (reference sequence). Inclusion required at least two post-ART and at least one pre-ART PBMC samples. Treated in the United States were all of the participants with HIV. Run at survey level, the immunoSEQ assay was version v3.0. Sequencing set out to capture roughly 40,000-50,000 T-cell genomes per sample. Only in-frame clones appear in the TCRdb table, and some are missing; sequencing was by immunoSEQ multiplex PCR. The sample has roughly 30,000 clones; about 84% are singletons. Remarks on this clone: The antigen is not known.

This sequence was found in a man aged 35-49 years with HIV. The starting material was unsorted PBMCs, obtained around 5 years after starting antiretroviral therapy. This rearrangement joins TRBV5-4 to TRBJ1-1, with D maybe TRBD1 (5 bases). CDR3: CASSLGGPFRAVPNTEAFF. CDR3 nucleotide sequence: TGTGCCAGCAGCTTGGGTGGTCCGTTCAGGGCCGTCCCTAACACTGAAGCTTTCTTT.